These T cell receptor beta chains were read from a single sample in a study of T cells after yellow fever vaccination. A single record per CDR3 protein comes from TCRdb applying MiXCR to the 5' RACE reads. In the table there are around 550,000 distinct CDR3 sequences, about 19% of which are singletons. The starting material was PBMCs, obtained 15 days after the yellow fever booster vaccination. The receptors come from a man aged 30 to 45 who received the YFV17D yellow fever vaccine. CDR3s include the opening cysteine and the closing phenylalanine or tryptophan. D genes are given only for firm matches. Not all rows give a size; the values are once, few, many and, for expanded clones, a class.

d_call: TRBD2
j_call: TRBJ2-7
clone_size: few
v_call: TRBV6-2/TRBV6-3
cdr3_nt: TGTGCCAGCAGTAGCGGGAGCCGCGAGCAGTACTTC
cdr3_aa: CASSSGSREQYF

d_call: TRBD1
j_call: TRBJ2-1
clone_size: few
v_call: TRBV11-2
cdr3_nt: TGTGCCAGCAGCCCAGACAGGGGATCCTACAATGAGCAGTTCTTC
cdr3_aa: CASSPDRGSYNEQFF

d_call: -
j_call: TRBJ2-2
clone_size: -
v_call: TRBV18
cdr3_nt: TGTGCCAGCACTACCCAAGGCACCGGGGAGCTGTTTTTT
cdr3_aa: CASTTQGTGELFF

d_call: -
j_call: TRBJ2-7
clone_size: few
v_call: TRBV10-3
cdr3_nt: TGTGCCATCAGTGACCCCATCGGAACGGGCGAGCAGTACTTC
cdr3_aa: CAISDPIGTGEQYF

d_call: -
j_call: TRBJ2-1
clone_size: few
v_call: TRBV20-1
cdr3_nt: TGCAGTGCTAGAGGTTCAGGGCCGATGAATGAGCAGTTCTTC
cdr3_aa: CSARGSGPMNEQFF

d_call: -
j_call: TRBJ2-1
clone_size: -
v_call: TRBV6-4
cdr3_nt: TGTGCCAGCAGTGAAGGGGCTTACAATGAGCAGTTCTTC
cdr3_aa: CASSEGAYNEQFF

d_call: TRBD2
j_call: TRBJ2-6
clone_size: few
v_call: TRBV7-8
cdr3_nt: TGTGCCAGCAGCTTGGGACTAGCGGGGGCCTCTGGGGCCAACGTCCTGACTTTC
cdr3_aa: CASSLGLAGASGANVLTF

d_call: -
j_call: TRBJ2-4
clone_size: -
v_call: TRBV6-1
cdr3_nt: TGTGCCAGCAGTAGCGCCGCCTCAGGGGCAGCCAAAAACATTCAGTACTTC
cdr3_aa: CASSSAASGAAKNIQYF

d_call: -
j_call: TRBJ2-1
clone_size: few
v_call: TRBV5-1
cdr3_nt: TGCGCCAGCAGCCCCCCGCCCGGTCCCCTCTACAATGAGCAGTTCTTC
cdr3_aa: CASSPPPGPLYNEQFF

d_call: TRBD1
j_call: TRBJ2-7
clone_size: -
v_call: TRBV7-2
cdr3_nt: TGTGCCAGCAGCTTAAAGGGACAGTGGAAACCCTACGAGCAGTACTTC
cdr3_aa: CASSLKGQWKPYEQYF

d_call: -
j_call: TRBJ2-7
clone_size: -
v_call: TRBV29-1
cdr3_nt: TGCAGCGTTGTGGCAGGGGACTCCTACGAGCAGTACTTC
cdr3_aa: CSVVAGDSYEQYF

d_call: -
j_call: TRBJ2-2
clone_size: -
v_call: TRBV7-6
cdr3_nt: TGTGCCAGCAGCTTCAGTAGCGGTGAGAACACCGGGGAGCTGTTTTTT
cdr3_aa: CASSFSSGENTGELFF

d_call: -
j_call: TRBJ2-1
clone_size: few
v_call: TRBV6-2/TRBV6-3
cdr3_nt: TGTGCCAGCGCAAGATTCAATGAGCAGTTCTTC
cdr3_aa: CASARFNEQFF

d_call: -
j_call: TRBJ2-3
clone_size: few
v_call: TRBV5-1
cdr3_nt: TGCGCCAGCAGCTTTTTGCCGGACACAGATACGCAGTATTTT
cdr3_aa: CASSFLPDTDTQYF

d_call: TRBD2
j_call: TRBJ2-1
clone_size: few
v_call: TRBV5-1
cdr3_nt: TGCGCCAGCAGCCGGGGCGGGAGCGAGTACAATGAGCAGTTCTTC
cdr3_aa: CASSRGGSEYNEQFF

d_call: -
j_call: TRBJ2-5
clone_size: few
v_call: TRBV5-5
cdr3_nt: TGTGCCAGCAGCTTGCCAGGGGCTAAGGGGACCCAGTACTTC
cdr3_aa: CASSLPGAKGTQYF

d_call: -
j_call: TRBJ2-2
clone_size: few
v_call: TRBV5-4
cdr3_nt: TGTGCCAGCAGCTTGGTCGCGAACACCGGGGACCTGTTTTTT
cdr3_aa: CASSLVANTGDLFF

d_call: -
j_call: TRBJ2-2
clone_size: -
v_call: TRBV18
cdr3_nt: TGTGCCAGCTCACCACCCAGCGCGACCGGGGAGCTGTTTTTT
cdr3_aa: CASSPPSATGELFF

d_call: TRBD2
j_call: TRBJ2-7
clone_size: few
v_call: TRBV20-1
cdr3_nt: TGCAGTGCGTACGGGACTAGCGGGAGTTCGGCCTACGAGCAGTACTTC
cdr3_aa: CSAYGTSGSSAYEQYF

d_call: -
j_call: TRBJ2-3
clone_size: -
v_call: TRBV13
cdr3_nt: TGTGCCAGCAGCTTATTAGTGGGAGCAGATACGCAGTATTTT
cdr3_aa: CASSLLVGADTQYF

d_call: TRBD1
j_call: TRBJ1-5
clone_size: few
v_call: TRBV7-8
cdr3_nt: TGTGCCAGCAGCTTAATCATTGGACAGGTTCCCAATCAGCCCCAGCATTTT
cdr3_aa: CASSLIIGQVPNQPQHF

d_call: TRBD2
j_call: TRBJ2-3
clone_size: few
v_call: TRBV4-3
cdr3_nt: TGCGCCAGCAGCCAACTAGCGGGAGGCGCAGATACGCAGTATTTT
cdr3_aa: CASSQLAGGADTQYF

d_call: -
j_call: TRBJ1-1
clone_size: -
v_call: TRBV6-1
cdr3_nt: TGTGCCAGCAGGCAGAAGAGGAGCACTGAAGCTTTCTTT
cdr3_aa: CASRQKRSTEAFF

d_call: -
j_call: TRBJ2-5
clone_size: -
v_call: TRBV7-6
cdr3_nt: TGTGCCAGCAGCCCTTCCTCAACCCAGTACTTC
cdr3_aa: CASSPSSTQYF

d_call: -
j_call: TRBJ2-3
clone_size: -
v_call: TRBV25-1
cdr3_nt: TGTGCCAGCAGTGAACAGTTGAGCACAGATACGCAGTATTTT
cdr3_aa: CASSEQLSTDTQYF

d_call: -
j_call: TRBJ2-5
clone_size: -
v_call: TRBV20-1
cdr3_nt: TGCAGTGCTTCAACCTGGGAGAGGGTTTCGGAGACCCAGTACTTC
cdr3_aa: CSASTWERVSETQYF

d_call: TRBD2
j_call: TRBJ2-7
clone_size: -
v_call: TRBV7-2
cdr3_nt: TGTGCCAGCAGCCGAGAGGGTAGCGGGAGGCTCGAGCAGTACTTC
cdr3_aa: CASSREGSGRLEQYF

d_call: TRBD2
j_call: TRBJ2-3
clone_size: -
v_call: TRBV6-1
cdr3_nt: TGTGCCAGCAGCCCACTAGCGACCACAGATACGCAGTATTTT
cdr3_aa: CASSPLATTDTQYF

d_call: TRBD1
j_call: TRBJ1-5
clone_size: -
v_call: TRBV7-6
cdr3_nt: TGTGCCAGCAGCTTAAACGGACAGGGGGCTCAGCCCCAGCATTTT
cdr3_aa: CASSLNGQGAQPQHF

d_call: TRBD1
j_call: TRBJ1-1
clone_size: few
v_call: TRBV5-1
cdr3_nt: TGCGCCAGCAGCTGGACGCAGGGGGTTGACACTGAAGCTTTCTTT
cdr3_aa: CASSWTQGVDTEAFF

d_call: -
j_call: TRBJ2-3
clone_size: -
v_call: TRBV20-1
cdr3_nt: TGCAGTGCTACCGGGCCGAGCGCAGATACGCAGTATTTT
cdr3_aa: CSATGPSADTQYF

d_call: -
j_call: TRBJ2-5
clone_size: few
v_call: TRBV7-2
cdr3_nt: TGTGCCAGCAGCTTTCTTTTCAAGACCCAGTACTTC
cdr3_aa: CASSFLFKTQYF

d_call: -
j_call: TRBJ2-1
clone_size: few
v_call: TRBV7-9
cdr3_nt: TGTGCCAGCAGCTCATCCGGGACCTACTACGGCCATGAGCAGTTCTTC
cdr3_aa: CASSSSGTYYGHEQFF

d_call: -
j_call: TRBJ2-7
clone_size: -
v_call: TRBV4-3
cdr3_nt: TGCGCCAGCAGCCAAGGGGGTTGGGGATCCGAGCAGTACTTC
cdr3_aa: CASSQGGWGSEQYF

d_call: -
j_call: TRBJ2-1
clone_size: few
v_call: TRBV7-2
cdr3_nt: TGTGCCAGCAGCTTCGGCAGGGTCGGGAGTGAGCAGTTCTTC
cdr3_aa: CASSFGRVGSEQFF

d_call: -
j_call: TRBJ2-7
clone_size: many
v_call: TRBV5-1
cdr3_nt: TGTGCCAGCAGCTTAGGACAGTCCTACGAGCAGTACTTC
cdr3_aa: CASSLGQSYEQYF

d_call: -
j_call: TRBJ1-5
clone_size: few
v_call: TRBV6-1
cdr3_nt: TGTGCCAGTCGGTCCGGGGGAGGGCAGCCCCAGCATTTT
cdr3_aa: CASRSGGGQPQHF

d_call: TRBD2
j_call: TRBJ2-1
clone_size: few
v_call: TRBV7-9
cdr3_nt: TGTGCCAGCACACCATACTTACCCGGGACTAGCGGGAGGAAGGAGCAGTTCTTC
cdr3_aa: CASTPYLPGTSGRKEQFF

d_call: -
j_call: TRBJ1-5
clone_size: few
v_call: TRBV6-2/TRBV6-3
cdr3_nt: TGTGCCAGCAAAGAGGGCACCAAACCACCTCAGCCCCAGCATTTT
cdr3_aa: CASKEGTKPPQPQHF

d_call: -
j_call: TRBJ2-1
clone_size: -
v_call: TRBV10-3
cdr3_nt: TGTGCCATCAGTGAGAGAGGGGATGAGCAGTTCTTC
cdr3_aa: CAISERGDEQFF

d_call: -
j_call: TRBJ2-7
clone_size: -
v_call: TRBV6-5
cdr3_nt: TGTGCCAGCAGTTACAGGATGGCCGGGAGGCTGGGGGGCCCCTACGAGCAGTACTTC
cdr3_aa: CASSYRMAGRLGGPYEQYF

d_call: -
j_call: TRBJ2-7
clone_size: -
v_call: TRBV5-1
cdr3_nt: TGCGCCAGCAGCGGGGGACCAGGTGCGGGCGAGCAGTACTTC
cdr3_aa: CASSGGPGAGEQYF

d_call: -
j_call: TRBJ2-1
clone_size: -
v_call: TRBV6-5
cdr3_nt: TGTGCCAGCAGTTTCAGGACTACCGAAAACAATGAGCAGTTCTTC
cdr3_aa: CASSFRTTENNEQFF

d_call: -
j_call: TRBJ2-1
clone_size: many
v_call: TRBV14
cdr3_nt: TGTGCCAGCAGCGTAACTAGGGGTACTGAGCAGTTCTTC
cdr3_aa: CASSVTRGTEQFF

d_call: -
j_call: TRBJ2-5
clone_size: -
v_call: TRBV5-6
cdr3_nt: TGTGCCAGCAGCTTGGCCGCGGGGGCAGAGACCCAGTACTTC
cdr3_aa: CASSLAAGAETQYF

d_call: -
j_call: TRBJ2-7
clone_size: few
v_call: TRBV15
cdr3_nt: TGTGCCACCAGCAACACCCTAAAAAAGGGGACCTACGAGCAGTACTTC
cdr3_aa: CATSNTLKKGTYEQYF

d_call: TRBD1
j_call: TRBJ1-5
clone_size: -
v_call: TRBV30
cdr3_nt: TGTGCCTGGACAGGGGGCGGGGGACAGCCCCAGCATTTT
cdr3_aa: CAWTGGGGQPQHF

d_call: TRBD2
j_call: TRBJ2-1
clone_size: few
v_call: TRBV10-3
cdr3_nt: TGTGCCGTAAAAAGGACTAGCGGGAGGGCCCATGAGCAGTTCTTC
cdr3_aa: CAVKRTSGRAHEQFF

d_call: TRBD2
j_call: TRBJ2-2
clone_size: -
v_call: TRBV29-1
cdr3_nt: TGCAGCGTTGTCAGCGGGAGTGTGGGCGGGGAGCTGTTTTTT
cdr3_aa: CSVVSGSVGGELFF